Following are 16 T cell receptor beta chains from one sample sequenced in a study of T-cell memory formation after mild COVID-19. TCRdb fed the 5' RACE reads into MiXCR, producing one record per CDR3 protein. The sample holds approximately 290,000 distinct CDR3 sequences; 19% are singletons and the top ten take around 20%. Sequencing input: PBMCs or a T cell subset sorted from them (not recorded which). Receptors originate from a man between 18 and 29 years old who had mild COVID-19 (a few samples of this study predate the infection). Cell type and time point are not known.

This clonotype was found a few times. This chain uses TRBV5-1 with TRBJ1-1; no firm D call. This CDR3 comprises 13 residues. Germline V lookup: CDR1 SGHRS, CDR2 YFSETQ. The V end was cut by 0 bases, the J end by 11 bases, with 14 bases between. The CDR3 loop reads CASSLGEPAGAFF. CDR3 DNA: TGCGCCAGCAGCTTGGGCGAGCCGGCGGGGGCTTTCTTT. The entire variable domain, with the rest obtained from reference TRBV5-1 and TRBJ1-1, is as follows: KAGVTQTPRYLIKTRGQQVTLSCSPISGHRSVSWYQQTPGQGLQFLFEYFSETQRNKGNFPGRFSGRQFSNSRSEMNVSTLELGDSALYLCASSLGEPAGAFFGQGTRLTVV.

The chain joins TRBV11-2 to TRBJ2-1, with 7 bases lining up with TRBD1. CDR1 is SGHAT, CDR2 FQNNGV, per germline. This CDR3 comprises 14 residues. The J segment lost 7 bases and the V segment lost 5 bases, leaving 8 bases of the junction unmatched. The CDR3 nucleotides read TGTGCCAGCAGCCTAAACAGGGGCGGGAATGAGCAGTTCTTC. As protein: CASSLNRGGNEQFF.

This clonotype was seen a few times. CDR3 loop: CASGEGAEAFF. In DNA form, the CDR3 reads TGTGCCAGCGGGGAGGGGGCTGAAGCTTTCTTT. V is TRBV6-2 or TRBV6-3 and J is TRBJ1-1, with D maybe TRBD1 (6 bases). CDR3 length equals 11 residues. Germline assignment: CDR1 MNHEY and CDR2 SVGEGT. V gave up 8 bases and J gave up 6 bases, with 10 bases separating them.

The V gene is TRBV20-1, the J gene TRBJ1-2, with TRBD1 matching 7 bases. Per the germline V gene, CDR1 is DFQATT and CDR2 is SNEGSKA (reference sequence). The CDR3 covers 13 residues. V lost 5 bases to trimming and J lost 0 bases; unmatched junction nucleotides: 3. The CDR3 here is CSAVDRANYGYTF. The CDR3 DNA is TGCAGTGCTGTTGACAGGGCTAACTATGGCTACACCTTC.

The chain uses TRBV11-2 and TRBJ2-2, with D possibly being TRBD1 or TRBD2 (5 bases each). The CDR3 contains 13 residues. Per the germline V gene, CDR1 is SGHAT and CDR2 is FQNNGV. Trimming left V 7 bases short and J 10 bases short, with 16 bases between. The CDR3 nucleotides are TGTGCCAGCACCCGGGACCTTCGGTTGGAGCTGTTTTTT. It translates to CASTRDLRLELFF.

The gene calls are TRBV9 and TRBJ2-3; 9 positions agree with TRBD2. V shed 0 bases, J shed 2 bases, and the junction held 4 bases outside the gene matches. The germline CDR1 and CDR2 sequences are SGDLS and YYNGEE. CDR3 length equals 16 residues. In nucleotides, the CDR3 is TGTGCCAGCAGCGTAGGTGCGGGGGGGAACACAGATACGCAGTATTTT. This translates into CASSVGAGGNTDTQYF.

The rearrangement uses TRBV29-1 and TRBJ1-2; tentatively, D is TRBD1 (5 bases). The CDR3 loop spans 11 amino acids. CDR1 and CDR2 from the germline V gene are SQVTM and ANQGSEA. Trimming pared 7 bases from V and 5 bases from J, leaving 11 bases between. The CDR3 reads CSGGDSYGYTF. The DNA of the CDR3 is TGCAGCGGGGGAGACAGTTATGGCTACACCTTC.

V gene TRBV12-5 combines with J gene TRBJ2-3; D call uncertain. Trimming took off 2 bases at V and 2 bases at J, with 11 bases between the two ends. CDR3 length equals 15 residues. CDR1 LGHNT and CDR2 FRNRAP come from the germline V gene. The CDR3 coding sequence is TGTGCTAGTGGTTTGACGCCTTCCCCCACAGATACGCAGTATTTT. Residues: CASGLTPSPTDTQYF.

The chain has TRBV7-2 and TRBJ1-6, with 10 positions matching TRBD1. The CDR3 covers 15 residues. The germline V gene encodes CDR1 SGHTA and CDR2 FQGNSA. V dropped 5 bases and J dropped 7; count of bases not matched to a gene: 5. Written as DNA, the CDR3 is TGTGCCAGCAGCCAACAGGGACAGGGGAATTCACCCCTCCACTTT. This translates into CASSQQGQGNSPLHF.

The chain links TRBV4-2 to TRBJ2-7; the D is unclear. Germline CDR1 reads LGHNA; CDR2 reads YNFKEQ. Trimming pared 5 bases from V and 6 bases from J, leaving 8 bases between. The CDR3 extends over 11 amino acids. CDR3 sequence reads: CASSYATEQYF. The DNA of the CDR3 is TGTGCCAGCAGCTACGCCACCGAGCAGTACTTC.

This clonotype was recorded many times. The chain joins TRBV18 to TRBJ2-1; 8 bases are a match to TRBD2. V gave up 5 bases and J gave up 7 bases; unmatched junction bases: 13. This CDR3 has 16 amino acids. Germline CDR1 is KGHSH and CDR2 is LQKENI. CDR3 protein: CASSSITGGGTNEQFF. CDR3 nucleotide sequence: TGTGCCAGCTCATCAATAACCGGGGGGGGGACGAATGAGCAGTTCTTC.

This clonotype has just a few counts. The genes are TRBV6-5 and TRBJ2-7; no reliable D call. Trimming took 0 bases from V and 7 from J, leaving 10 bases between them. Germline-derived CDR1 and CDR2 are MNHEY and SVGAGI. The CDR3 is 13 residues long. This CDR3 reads CASSYSASGEQYV. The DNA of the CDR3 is TGTGCCAGCAGTTACTCCGCCAGTGGGGAGCAGTACGTC.

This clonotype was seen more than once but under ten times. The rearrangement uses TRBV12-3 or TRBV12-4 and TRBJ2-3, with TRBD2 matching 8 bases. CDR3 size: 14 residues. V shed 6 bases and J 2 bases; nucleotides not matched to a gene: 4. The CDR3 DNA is TGTGCCAGCAGCCGGGGGGGGGACACAGATACGCAGTATTTT. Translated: CASSRGGDTDTQYF.

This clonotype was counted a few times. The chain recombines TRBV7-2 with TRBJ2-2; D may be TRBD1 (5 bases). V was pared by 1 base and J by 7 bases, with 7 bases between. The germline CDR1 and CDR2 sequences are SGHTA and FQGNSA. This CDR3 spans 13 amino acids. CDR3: CASSLVGLGELFF. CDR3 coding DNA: TGTGCCAGCAGCTTAGTGGGGCTCGGGGAGCTGTTTTTT.

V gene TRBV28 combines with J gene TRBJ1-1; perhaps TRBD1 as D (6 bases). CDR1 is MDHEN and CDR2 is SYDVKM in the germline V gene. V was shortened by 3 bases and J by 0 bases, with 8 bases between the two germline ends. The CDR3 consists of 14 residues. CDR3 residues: CASSLTGMNTEAFF. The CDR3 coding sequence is TGTGCCAGCAGTTTGACAGGCATGAACACTGAAGCTTTCTTT.

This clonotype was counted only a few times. CDR3 in amino acids: CASSTSRGPPYNEQFF. The CDR3, as DNA: TGTGCCAGCAGTACCTCGCGGGGCCCCCCCTACAATGAGCAGTTCTTC. The rearrangement uses TRBV7-8 and TRBJ2-1, with a weak D call TRBD2 (6 bases). Germline V gene lookup returns CDR1 SGHVS and CDR2 FQNEAQ. V was clipped by 6 bases and J by 2 bases, with 17 bases between them. This CDR3 has 16 residues.